The sequence of this TCR beta chain was determined in a study of T cell responses to AZD1222 COVID-19 vaccine. Here immunoSEQ multiplex PCR was the method, and the copy in TCRdb shows in-frame clones only, minus some. This sample has 130,000 or so clones, with less than 90% found just once. Points on this clone: No antigen is known for it.

Overall study findings and caveats: Sampled repertoires all dated from after the peak T cell response. There were mostly white British donors and more females than males, and clonal diversity was possibly underestimated. CD4 TCRs covered the whole spike, strongest at regions 160-218 and 743-854.

Trimming pared 6 bases from V and 2 bases from J, leaving 14 bases between. This CDR3 comprises 13 residues. Germline CDR1 and CDR2: SQVTM and ANQGSEA. The sequenced sample was peripheral blood, obtained on day 0 of AZD1222 vaccination. The TCR originated in an adult in good health. The V and J genes are TRBV29-1 and TRBJ2-7, with D perhaps matching TRBD1 (8 bases). CDR3: CSVGTGGAYEQYF. The CDR3, as DNA: TGCAGCGTGGGAACAGGGGGGGCCTACGAGCAGTACTTC.